The source of this TCR beta chain is a study of identifying expanded T cells in peripheral blood. Sequencing was performed with immunoSEQ multiplex PCR; in TCRdb, only in-frame clones are kept and a portion is missing. Of approximately 85,000 clones listed, 85% to 90% were seen once; the top ten hold roughly 19%. From germline, CDR1 is SGHVS and CDR2 FQNEAQ. V lost 5 bases and J lost 0, with 5 bases in between. The CDR3 length is 13 residues. This clone was counted a few times. Collection occurred without any documented infections or immune events in donors. Material: blood. The rearrangement uses TRBV7-8 and TRBJ1-5; D is unresolved. The origin of this receptor is a person between 18 and 75 years old in good health. The CDR3 reads CASSRYSNQPQHF. For the CDR3, the DNA is TGTGCCAGCAGCAGGTATAGCAATCAGCCCCAGCATTTT.